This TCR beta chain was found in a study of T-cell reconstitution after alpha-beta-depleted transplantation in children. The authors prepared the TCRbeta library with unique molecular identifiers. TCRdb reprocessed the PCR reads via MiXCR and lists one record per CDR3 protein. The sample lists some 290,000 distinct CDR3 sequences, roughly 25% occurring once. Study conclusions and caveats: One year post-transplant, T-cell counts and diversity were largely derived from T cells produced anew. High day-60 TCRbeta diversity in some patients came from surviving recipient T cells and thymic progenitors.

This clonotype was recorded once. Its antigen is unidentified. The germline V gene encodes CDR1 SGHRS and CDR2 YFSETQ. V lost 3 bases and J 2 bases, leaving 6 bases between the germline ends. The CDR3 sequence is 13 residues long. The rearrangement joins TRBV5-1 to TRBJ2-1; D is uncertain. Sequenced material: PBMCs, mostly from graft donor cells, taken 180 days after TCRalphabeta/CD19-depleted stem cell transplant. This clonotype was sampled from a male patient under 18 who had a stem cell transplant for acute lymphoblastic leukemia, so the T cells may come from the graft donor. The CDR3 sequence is CASSYITYNEQFF. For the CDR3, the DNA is TGCGCCAGCAGCTACATAACCTACAATGAGCAGTTCTTC.